This is a list of T cell receptor beta chains from one sample in a study of blood T cell repertoires in COVID-19. Measured with immunoSEQ multiplex PCR; TCRdb has only the in-frame clones, and not every one. The data contain some 43,000 clones, more than 75% of them singletons. Sample: peripheral blood. These receptors originate from a human donor in a cohort sampled during active COVID-19. CDR3s leave out the opening cysteine and the closing phenylalanine or tryptophan.

v_gene: TRBV9; j_gene: TRBJ2-1; CDR3aa: ASSLGRGSYNEQF
v_gene: TRBV6-6; j_gene: TRBJ2-1; CDR3aa: ASSYFQGSYNEQF
v_gene: TRBV30; j_gene: TRBJ1-5; CDR3aa: AWSIRQGWTENQPQH
v_gene: TRBV14; j_gene: TRBJ2-7; CDR3aa: ASSPDRVRFYEQY
v_gene: TRBV2; j_gene: TRBJ2-1; CDR3aa: ASSQNEQF
v_gene: TRBV11-3; j_gene: TRBJ2-2; CDR3aa: ASSPTGDYTGELF
v_gene: TRBV23-1; j_gene: TRBJ2-3; CDR3aa: ASSQSTGGKCTDTQY
v_gene: TRBV28; j_gene: TRBJ1-5; CDR3aa: ASRQRQRGTGNQPQH
v_gene: TRBV9; j_gene: TRBJ2-2; CDR3aa: ASSVAGGSTGELF
v_gene: TRBV5-1; j_gene: TRBJ2-7; CDR3aa: ASSPMGLGTSEQY
v_gene: TRBV18; j_gene: TRBJ2-1; CDR3aa: ASSPSGISYNEQF
v_gene: TRBV28; j_gene: TRBJ1-2; CDR3aa: ASKSDYGYT
v_gene: TRBV9; j_gene: TRBJ2-7; CDR3aa: ASSGGTPLSYEQY
v_gene: TRBV9; j_gene: TRBJ2-7; CDR3aa: ASSVATGGAYEQY
v_gene: TRBV19; j_gene: TRBJ2-5; CDR3aa: ASSMGQGNLQETQY
v_gene: TRBV6-6; j_gene: TRBJ1-5; CDR3aa: ASSYLTGGPQPQH
v_gene: TRBV20-1; j_gene: TRBJ2-1; CDR3aa: SAGGRSEQF
v_gene: TRBV4-1; j_gene: TRBJ2-3; CDR3aa: ASSQFGDTQY
v_gene: TRBV19; j_gene: TRBJ2-7; CDR3aa: ASSVELAGYAEQY
v_gene: TRBV7-4; j_gene: TRBJ2-2; CDR3aa: ASSLRSLTSDTTGELF
v_gene: TRBV14; j_gene: TRBJ2-7; CDR3aa: ASSQILAGNSYEQY
v_gene: TRBV10-3; j_gene: TRBJ2-7; CDR3aa: AISESSGSLYEQY
v_gene: TRBV5-4; j_gene: TRBJ1-3; CDR3aa: ASSRTPSLQSSGNTIY
v_gene: TRBV7-6; j_gene: TRBJ2-3; CDR3aa: ASSSGTSGSSDTQY